One T cell receptor (beta chain) is described in this entry. RNA transcripts were the template for amplifying TCR beta CDR3 regions. The TCR CDR3 was amplified in a first-round RT-PCR using the HTBI primer set. TCRdb used MiXCR to reprocess the multiplex PCR reads, holding one entry per CDR3 protein. The table has about 360,000 distinct CDR3 sequences, more than 20% seen once; the top ten hold roughly 70%. Unmatched junction bases numbered 10, after V lost 9 bases and J lost 2 bases. Germline V gene data show CDR1 as SNHLY and CDR2 as FYNNEI. This CDR3 has 16 residues. Hyperthyroidism, newly diagnosed and lasting under 2 months, affected patients aged 18 to 65. These data belong to a study of T cells in Graves' hyperthyroidism and ophthalmopathy.

Sequenced material: blood. This receptor was obtained from a middle-aged man with Graves' hyperthyroidism. The chain couples TRBV2 to TRBJ2-6, with TRBD1 matching over 7 bases. The CDR3 DNA follows: TGTGCCAGTACAGGGGTTTATCAGGCTGGGGCCAACGTCCTGACTTTC. This codes for CASTGVYQAGANVLTF.